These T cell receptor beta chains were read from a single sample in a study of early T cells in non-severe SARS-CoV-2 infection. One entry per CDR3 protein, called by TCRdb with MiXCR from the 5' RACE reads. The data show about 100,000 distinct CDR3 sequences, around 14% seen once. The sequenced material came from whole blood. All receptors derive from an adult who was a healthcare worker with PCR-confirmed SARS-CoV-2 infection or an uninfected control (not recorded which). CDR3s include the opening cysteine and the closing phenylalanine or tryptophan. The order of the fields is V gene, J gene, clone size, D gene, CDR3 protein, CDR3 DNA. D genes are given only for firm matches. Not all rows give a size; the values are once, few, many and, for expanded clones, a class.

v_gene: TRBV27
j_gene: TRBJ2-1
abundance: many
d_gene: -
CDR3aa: CASSLSGGAPDREQFF
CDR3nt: TGTGCCAGCAGTTTATCTGGGGGGGCTCCCGACCGGGAGCAGTTCTTC

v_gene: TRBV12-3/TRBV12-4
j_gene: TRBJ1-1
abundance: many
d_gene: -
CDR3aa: CASRLRGRPEAFF
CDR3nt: TGTGCCAGCAGGCTACGTGGCAGGCCCGAAGCTTTCTTT

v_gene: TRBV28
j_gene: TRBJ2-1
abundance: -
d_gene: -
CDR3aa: CASSSPGLPIGNEQFF
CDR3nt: TGTGCCAGCAGTTCTCCGGGTTTACCCATTGGGAATGAGCAGTTCTTC

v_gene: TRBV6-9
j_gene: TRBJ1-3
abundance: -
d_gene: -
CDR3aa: CASPTVTGNTIYF
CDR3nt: TGTGCCAGCCCGACAGTGACTGGAAACACCATATATTTT

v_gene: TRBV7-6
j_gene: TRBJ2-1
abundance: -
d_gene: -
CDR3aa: CASSLGHYNSYNEQFF
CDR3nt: TGTGCCAGCAGCCTGGGACACTATAACTCCTACAATGAGCAGTTCTTC

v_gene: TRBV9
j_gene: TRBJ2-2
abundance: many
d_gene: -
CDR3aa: CASSGSIDPHLTGELFF
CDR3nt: TGTGCCAGCAGCGGCTCAATAGACCCCCATCTCACCGGGGAGCTGTTTTTT

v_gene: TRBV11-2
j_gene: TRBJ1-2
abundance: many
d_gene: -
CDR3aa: CASSLSEKSNYGYTF
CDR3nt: TGTGCCAGCAGCTTGTCGGAGAAATCTAACTATGGCTACACCTTC

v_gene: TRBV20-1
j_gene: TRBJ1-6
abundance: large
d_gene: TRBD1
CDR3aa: CSARDGTGTVNSPLHF
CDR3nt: TGCAGTGCTAGAGATGGAACCGGGACAGTTAATTCACCCCTCCACTTT

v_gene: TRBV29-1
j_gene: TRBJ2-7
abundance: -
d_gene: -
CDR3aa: CSVTGFPTNYEQYF
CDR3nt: TGCAGTGTGACAGGTTTCCCGACAAACTACGAGCAGTACTTC

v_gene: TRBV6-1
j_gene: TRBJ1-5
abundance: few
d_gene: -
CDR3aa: CASRRADSNQPQHF
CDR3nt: TGTGCCAGCAGGCGGGCAGATAGCAATCAGCCCCAGCATTTT

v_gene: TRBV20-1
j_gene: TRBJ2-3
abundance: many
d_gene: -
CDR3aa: CSASRDGRSTDTQYF
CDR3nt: TGCAGTGCTAGCCGGGACGGGCGTAGCACAGATACGCAGTATTTT

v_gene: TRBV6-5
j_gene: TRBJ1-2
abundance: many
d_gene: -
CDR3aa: CASSYRGGYTF
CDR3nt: TGTGCCAGCAGTTACAGGGGAGGCTACACCTTC

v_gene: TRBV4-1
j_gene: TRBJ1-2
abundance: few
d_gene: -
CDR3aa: CASSQTLPQGIYGYTF
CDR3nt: TGCGCCAGCAGCCAAACCCTTCCCCAGGGTATCTATGGCTACACCTTC

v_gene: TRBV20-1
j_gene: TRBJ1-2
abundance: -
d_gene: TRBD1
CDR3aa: CSARFRTGAVYGYTF
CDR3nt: TGCAGTGCTCGTTTTCGGACAGGAGCGGTCTATGGCTACACCTTC

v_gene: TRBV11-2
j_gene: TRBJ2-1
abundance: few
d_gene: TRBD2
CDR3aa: CASRLALAGGFDEQFF
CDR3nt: TGTGCCAGCAGGTTAGCCCTGGCGGGGGGGTTTGATGAGCAGTTCTTC

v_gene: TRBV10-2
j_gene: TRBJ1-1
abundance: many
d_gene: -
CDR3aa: CASRKSTGLPHTEAFF
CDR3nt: TGCGCCAGCAGAAAATCCACGGGGCTCCCCCACACTGAAGCTTTCTTT

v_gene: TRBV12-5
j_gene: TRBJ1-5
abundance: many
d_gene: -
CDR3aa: CASATGNSNQPQHF
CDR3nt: TGTGCTAGTGCGACCGGGAATAGCAATCAGCCCCAGCATTTT

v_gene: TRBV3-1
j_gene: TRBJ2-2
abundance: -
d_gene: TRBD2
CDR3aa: CASSQDPSFTLRLAGDPRELFF
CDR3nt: TGTGCCAGCAGCCAAGATCCCTCCTTTACCCTTCGACTAGCGGGGGACCCCCGGGAGCTGTTTTTT

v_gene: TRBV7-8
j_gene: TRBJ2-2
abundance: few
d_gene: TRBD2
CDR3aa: CASKKRGANTGELFF
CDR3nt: TGTGCCAGCAAGAAGCGGGGGGCGAACACCGGGGAGCTGTTTTTT

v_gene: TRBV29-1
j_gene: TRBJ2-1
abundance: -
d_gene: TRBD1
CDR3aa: CSVSDRGRVDEQFF
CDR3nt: TGCAGCGTTAGCGACAGGGGGCGCGTGGATGAGCAGTTCTTC

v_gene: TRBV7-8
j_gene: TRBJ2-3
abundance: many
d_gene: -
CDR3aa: CASSSLAGSSTDTQYF
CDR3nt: TGTGCCAGCAGCTCTTTGGCAGGCTCTAGCACAGATACGCAGTATTTT

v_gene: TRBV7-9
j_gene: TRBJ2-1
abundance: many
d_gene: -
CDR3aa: CASSLPSYEQFF
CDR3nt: TGTGCCAGCAGCTTACCGTCGTATGAGCAGTTCTTC

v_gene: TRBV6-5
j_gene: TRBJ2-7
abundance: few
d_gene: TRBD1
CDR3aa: CASSYSARGSYEQYF
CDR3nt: TGTGCCAGCAGTTACTCTGCCAGGGGGTCCTACGAACAGTACTTC

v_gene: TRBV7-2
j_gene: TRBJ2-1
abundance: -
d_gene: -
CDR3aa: CASSPRWGNEQFF
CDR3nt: TGTGCCAGCAGCCCCCGGTGGGGTAATGAGCAGTTCTTC

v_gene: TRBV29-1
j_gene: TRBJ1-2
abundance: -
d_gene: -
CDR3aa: CSVPPGRNYGYTF
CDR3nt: TGCAGCGTTCCCCCGGGGCGAAACTATGGCTACACCTTC

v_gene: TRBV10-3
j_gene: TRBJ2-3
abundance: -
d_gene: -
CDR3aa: CAIEGGGTDTQYF
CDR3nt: TGTGCCATCGAAGGGGGGGGCACAGATACGCAGTATTTT

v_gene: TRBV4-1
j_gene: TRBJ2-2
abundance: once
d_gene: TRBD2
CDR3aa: CASSQARTSGYTGEPFF
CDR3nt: TGCGCCAGCAGCCAAGCCCGGACTAGCGGGTACACCGGGGAGCCGTTTTTT

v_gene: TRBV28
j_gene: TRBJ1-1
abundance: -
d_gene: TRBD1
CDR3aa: CASNPLTGVNTEAFF
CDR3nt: TGTGCCAGCAACCCCCTGACAGGGGTCAACACTGAAGCTTTCTTT

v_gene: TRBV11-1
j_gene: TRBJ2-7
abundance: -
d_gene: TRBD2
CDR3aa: CASSPRSGVPGEQYF
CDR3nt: TGTGCCAGCAGCCCCCGCAGCGGGGTCCCCGGCGAGCAGTACTTC

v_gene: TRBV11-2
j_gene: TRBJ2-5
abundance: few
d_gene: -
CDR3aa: CASSLHGGWETQYF
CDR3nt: TGTGCCAGCAGCCTTCACGGGGGTTGGGAGACCCAGTACTTC

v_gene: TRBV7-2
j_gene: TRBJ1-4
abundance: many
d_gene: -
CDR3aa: CASSLDGAGIATNEKLFF
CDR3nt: TGTGCCAGCAGCTTAGATGGGGCAGGGATAGCAACTAATGAAAAACTGTTTTTT